The entry below describes one TCR beta chain. The antigen is unknown. The sample is drawn from a study of CXCR3-negative and CXCR3-positive naive CD8 T cells. Overall study results and limits: Naive CXCR3-positive cells had TRB CDR3s more hydrophobic than those of CXCR3-negative naive cells. Sequencing showed both naive subsets with comparably high diversity, and memory CD8+ cells much lower.

The CDR3 runs 13 residues. Per the germline V gene, CDR1 is SQVTM and CDR2 is ANQGSEA. TRB cDNA libraries were made by UMI-labeled 5' RACE. TCRdb re-called the 5' RACE reads and gives one entry per CDR3 protein, without DNA. The table for this sample gives some 54,000 distinct CDR3 sequences. Naive CD8+ T cells carried a CD45RO-CCR7+CD27+CD95- phenotype. This TCR was sampled from a human donor in good health. Some clones in this sample may be carry-over from other donors' samples. This chain joins TRBV29-1 and TRBJ2-7; checking the TCRdb D call of TRBD1 is not possible without DNA. Sequenced sample: naive CXCR3+ CD8+ T cells from blood. Subset in this sample: CD45RO-CCR7+CD27+CD95- naive CD8+ T cells expressing CXCR3 (TNR3+). The CDR3: CSAKTRGEREQYF.